This is a list of T cell receptor beta chains from one sample in a study of radiotherapy plus CTLA-4 blockade in lung cancer. The table came from immunoSEQ multiplex PCR; TCRdb's copy has only in-frame clones and leaves some out. The table shows tens of thousands of clones, with approximately 82% occurring only once. Source: peripheral blood, taken from a patient treated with radiotherapy plus ipilimumab. These receptors were obtained from a human donor with non-small cell lung cancer that progressed on radiotherapy plus ipilimumab. Each CDR3 is given with its conserved first and last residue. A D gene is named only where the DNA matches it firmly. Only some rows state a clone size, as once, few, many or a class for expanded clones.

v_gene: TRBV7-8
j_gene: TRBJ2-2
abundance: NA
d_gene: NA
CDR3nt: TGTGCCAGCAGCCAACGGGTCCCGGGACAACCCAACACCGGGGAGCTGTTTTTT
CDR3aa: CASSQRVPGQPNTGELFF

v_gene: TRBV30
j_gene: TRBJ2-5
abundance: NA
d_gene: TRBD2
CDR3nt: TGTGCCTGGCCCGCCGGCGGGAGGGGTGAGACCCAGTACTTC
CDR3aa: CAWPAGGRGETQYF

v_gene: TRBV7-3
j_gene: TRBJ2-3
abundance: few
d_gene: TRBD2
CDR3nt: TGTGCCAGCCGACTAGCGGGAGTCTCAGATACGCAGTATTTT
CDR3aa: CASRLAGVSDTQYF

v_gene: TRBV27
j_gene: TRBJ1-1
abundance: NA
d_gene: TRBD1
CDR3nt: TGTGCCAGCAGACAGGGGGTTGTTGCTGAAGCTTTCTTT
CDR3aa: CASRQGVVAEAFF

v_gene: TRBV28
j_gene: TRBJ2-1
abundance: NA
d_gene: TRBD1
CDR3nt: TGTGCCAGCAGCACTCGGGACAGGGTTAGAACCTACAATGAGCAGTTCTTC
CDR3aa: CASSTRDRVRTYNEQFF

v_gene: TRBV28
j_gene: TRBJ1-5
abundance: NA
d_gene: TRBD1
CDR3nt: TGTGCCAGCATGAAATCCGGTACCGGGACAGGGAATCAGCCCCAGCATTTT
CDR3aa: CASMKSGTGTGNQPQHF

v_gene: TRBV7-6
j_gene: TRBJ2-1
abundance: NA
d_gene: TRBD2
CDR3nt: TGTGCCAGCAGTTCTAGCGGGTCCGGTTCCAATGAGCAGTTCTTC
CDR3aa: CASSSSGSGSNEQFF

v_gene: TRBV5-4
j_gene: TRBJ2-2
abundance: NA
d_gene: NA
CDR3nt: TGTGCCAGCAGCTTGGGCAGGGACTTAAACACCGGGGAGCTGTTTTTT
CDR3aa: CASSLGRDLNTGELFF

v_gene: TRBV30
j_gene: TRBJ2-3
abundance: NA
d_gene: TRBD2
CDR3nt: TGTGCCTGGAGTGTACTAGCGGGAGGTAAAGATACGCAGTATTTT
CDR3aa: CAWSVLAGGKDTQYF

v_gene: TRBV19
j_gene: TRBJ1-1
abundance: NA
d_gene: TRBD1
CDR3nt: TGTGCCACCGCAGGGGGATACACTGAAGCTTTCTTT
CDR3aa: CATAGGYTEAFF

v_gene: TRBV5-6
j_gene: TRBJ2-7
abundance: NA
d_gene: NA
CDR3nt: TGTGCCAGCAGCTTAGAAATCACAGGCAGCTCCTACGAGCAGTACTTC
CDR3aa: CASSLEITGSSYEQYF

v_gene: TRBV15
j_gene: TRBJ2-4
abundance: once
d_gene: TRBD2
CDR3nt: TGTGCCACGAACCGGGTAGCGGGAGATGACATTCAGTACTTC
CDR3aa: CATNRVAGDDIQYF

v_gene: TRBV13
j_gene: TRBJ1-2
abundance: NA
d_gene: TRBD1
CDR3nt: TGTGCCAGCAGTACAGGGGGCAACTATGGCTACACCTTC
CDR3aa: CASSTGGNYGYTF

v_gene: TRBV4-2
j_gene: TRBJ2-5
abundance: NA
d_gene: TRBD2
CDR3nt: TGTGCCAGCAGCCAAGACCCCGGACTAGCGGGATCCCCCGTCACCCAGTACTTC
CDR3aa: CASSQDPGLAGSPVTQYF

v_gene: TRBV6-1
j_gene: TRBJ1-2
abundance: NA
d_gene: NA
CDR3nt: TGTGCCAGCAGTGAAGATCACTCCACGGGTGGCTACACCTTC
CDR3aa: CASSEDHSTGGYTF

v_gene: TRBV6-1
j_gene: TRBJ2-7
abundance: few
d_gene: TRBD1
CDR3nt: TGTGCCAGCAGGGGGGACAGGTGGAACTACGAGCAGTACTTC
CDR3aa: CASRGDRWNYEQYF

v_gene: TRBV27
j_gene: TRBJ2-4
abundance: NA
d_gene: NA
CDR3nt: TGTGCCAGCCGGGTGGAGGGGGCAGAAAACATTCAGTACTTC
CDR3aa: CASRVEGAENIQYF

v_gene: TRBV5-5
j_gene: TRBJ2-3
abundance: NA
d_gene: TRBD2
CDR3nt: TGTGCCAGCAGCCCCTACCGGGAGGGAGGTACAGATACGCAGTATTTT
CDR3aa: CASSPYREGGTDTQYF

v_gene: TRBV11-2
j_gene: TRBJ2-1
abundance: NA
d_gene: TRBD2
CDR3nt: TGTGCCAGCAGCTTAAGACTAGCGGGAGTCAATGAGCAGTTCTTC
CDR3aa: CASSLRLAGVNEQFF